The T cell receptor (beta chain) described here comes from a study of blood T cell repertoires in COVID-19. Looking at the study overall: The samples span acute and convalescent COVID-19 from the United States, Italy and Spain. PBMCs, B-cell-depleted T cells, or T cells provided the cDNA or gDNA that made up the material.

Per the original data handling: The assay estimated nucleated cells by amplifying reference gene primers. TCRdb's table, derived via immunoSEQ multiplex PCR, lists solely in-frame clones and lacks some. The V and J calls and clone size are taken from that table; D and trimming were inferred from the DNA. The profile covers about 150,000 clones, with less than 90% appearing a single time and about 14% taken by the ten largest. This clone was observed a handful of times. After removal of 2 bases from V and 1 base from J, the junction contained 7 bases not matched to a gene. Germline V gene sequence: CDR1 SEHNR, CDR2 FQNEAQ (reference sequence). This CDR3 spans 16 amino acids.

This TCR was sampled from a man between 18 and 29 years old with active or convalescent COVID-19. The sequenced material came from peripheral blood. V usage is TRBV7-9 and J usage is TRBJ2-7, with TRBD2 identical over 8 bases. Here the CDR3 DNA reads TGTGCCAGCAGCTTAACGACAAGCGGGAGTTCCTACGAGCAGTACTTC. Protein: CASSLTTSGSSYEQYF.